This T cell receptor beta chain was obtained from a study of T cells in Graves' hyperthyroidism and ophthalmopathy. No ophthalmopathy progression within 18 months constituted stable Graves' hyperthyroidism. With a duration under 2 months, the hyperthyroidism was newly diagnosed in patients aged 18 to 65. Each diagnosis drew on symptoms, thyroxine, TRAb, thyroid ultrasound and orbital computed tomography findings. It was RNA transcripts that yielded the amplified TCR beta CDR3 regions. Primed by the HTBI set, a first-round RT-PCR was run on the TCR CDR3. TCRdb redid the calling of the multiplex PCR reads with MiXCR, one entry per CDR3 protein. The sample shows over 200,000 distinct CDR3 sequences, around 18% of them seen only once. This clonotype was observed at least ten times. The receptor was derived from a man aged 40-49 years with Graves' hyperthyroidism. The sample comprised blood.

CDR3 in amino acids: CASSGAGGILGKAQYF. The DNA of the CDR3 is TGTGCCAGCAGCGGAGCGGGGGGAATCCTGGGCAAGGCCCAGTACTTC. The chain employs TRBV7-2 and TRBJ2-5; 9 nucleotides line up with TRBD2. With 5 bases clipped from V and 9 bases from J, the junction kept 16 bases outside the gene matches. The CDR3 loop spans 16 amino acids. Germline CDR1 SGHTA, CDR2 FQGNSA.